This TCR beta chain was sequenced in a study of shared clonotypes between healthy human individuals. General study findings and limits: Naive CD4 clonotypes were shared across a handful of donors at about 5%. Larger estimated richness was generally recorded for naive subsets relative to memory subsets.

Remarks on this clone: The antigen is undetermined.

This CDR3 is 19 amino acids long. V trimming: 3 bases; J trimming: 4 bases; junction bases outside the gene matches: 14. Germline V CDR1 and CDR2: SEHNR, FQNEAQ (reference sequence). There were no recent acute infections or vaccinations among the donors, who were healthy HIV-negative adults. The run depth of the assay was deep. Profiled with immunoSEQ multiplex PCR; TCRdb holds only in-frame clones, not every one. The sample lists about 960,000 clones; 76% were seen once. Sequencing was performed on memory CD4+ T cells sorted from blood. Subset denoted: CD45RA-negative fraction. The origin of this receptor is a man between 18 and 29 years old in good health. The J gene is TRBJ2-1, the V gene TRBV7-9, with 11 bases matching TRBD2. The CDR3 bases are TGTGCCAGCAGCTTTAGGGACAGACTATGGACTAGCGGGTACAATGAGCAGTTCTTC. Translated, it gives CASSFRDRLWTSGYNEQFF.